This TCR beta chain derives from a study of T cell repertoires in cytomegalovirus infection. Looking at the study overall: Public TCR beta signatures were indicative of both CMV infection and a matching HLA type.

Study outcomes and limitations: Summed public TCR beta family frequency identified CMV carriers bearing the relevant HLA. HLA-C-restricted, CMV-specific TCR beta clonotypes were dominant ex vivo.

Turning to this clonotype: Its specificity is unknown.

CDR1 MNHEY and CDR2 SMNVEV come from the germline V gene (reference sequence). This CDR3 contains 16 residues. With 5 bases removed from V and 3 bases from J, the gap between germline ends came to 20 bases. From the reads, TCRdb called clonotypes with MiXCR, one entry per CDR3 protein. The sample consists of about 740,000 distinct CDR3 sequences, about 40% of them appearing once. Sequencing was done on a sample of PBMCs. This clonotype originated in a human donor in good health (CMV status not recorded). Some clones in this sample may be carry-over from other donors' samples. J is TRBJ2-7 and V is TRBV27; no firm D call. CDR3 protein: CASSPALASSNYEQYF. In DNA, the CDR3 is TGTGCCAGCAGTCCCGCACTCGCGTCCAGTAACTACGAGCAGTACTTC.